Shown below are 32 T cell receptor beta chains from a single sample sequenced in a study of blood T cells in healthy people across ages (dated by TCRdb to about 2015). Preparation of the library involved 5' RACE. Sequencing instrument: Illumina HiSeq 2500. A second roughly 7 to 11 cycle PCR used a sample-barcoded 5' primer and a J-beta primer mix. TCRdb reprocessing: public reads trimmed at Q25 with fastp, clones called with MiXCR, in-frame beta chains kept. Each entry merges the rows of one CDR3 protein and shows their most common DNA and genes. Counted in this sample were approximately 800,000 distinct CDR3 sequences; about 26% of them appeared once. The ten largest account for 2.5% to 3.5% of the sample. The same data also went into a second study, on T cells of mothers and their children.

The specimen was blood. The receptor source for this set is a boy aged 5 to 17 in good health.

This clonotype was found a few times. The chain joins TRBV7-7 to TRBJ2-5; no reliable D call. The CDR3 runs to 14 residues. Trimming took off 2 bases at V and 2 bases at J, with 9 bases between the two ends. Germline V gene data show CDR1 as SSHAT and CDR2 as FNYEAQ (reference sequence). The CDR3 DNA is TGTGCCAGCAGCTTATGGCTGGGACAAGAGACCCAGTACTTC. Protein sequence: CASSLWLGQETQYF. The variable domain in full, completed from reference TRBV7-7 and TRBJ2-5, reads GAGVSQSPRYKVTKRGQDVTLRCDPISSHATLYWYQQALGQGPEFLTYFNYEAQPDKSGLPSDRFSAERPEGSISTLTIQRTEQRDSAMYRCASSLWLGQETQYFGPGTRLLVL.

The CDR3 region has the DNA TGTGCCAGCATTCCTAGGACAGGTCGTGACGAAAAACTGTTTTTT. It translates to CASIPRTGRDEKLFF. The chain has TRBV7-9 and TRBJ1-4; TRBD1 agrees at 7 bases. The germline V gene encodes CDR1 SEHNR and CDR2 FQNEAQ (reference sequence). After removal of 7 bases from V and 8 bases from J, the junction contained 13 bases not matched to a gene. The CDR3 is 15 residues long.

In this sample, this clonotype turned up a few times. This chain links TRBV28 with TRBJ1-2, with D perhaps TRBD1 (5 bases). V gave up 6 bases and J gave up 2 bases, with 10 bases separating them. This CDR3 contains 13 residues. CDR1 and CDR2 (germline): MDHEN, SYDVKM. CDR3 DNA: TGTGCCAGCAGATCCGGGACCAACTATGGCTACACCTTC. Its translation is CASRSGTNYGYTF.

The chain joins TRBV3-1 to TRBJ2-1; 8 nucleotides match TRBD2. The J call may be wrong; the DNA end is better matched by TRBJ2-5. The CDR3 covers 16 residues. Germline CDR1 LGHDT, CDR2 YNNKEL (reference sequence). CDR3 amino acids: CASSQGELADQETQYF. CDR3 in DNA: TGTGCCAGCAGCCAAGGGGAACTAGCGGATCAAGAGACCCAGTACTTC.

Only one count was recorded for this clonotype. This chain uses TRBV5-1 with TRBJ2-3; D uncertain. Looked up from germline, CDR1 is SGHRS and CDR2 is YFSETQ. The CDR3 runs to 14 residues. V gave up 7 bases and J gave up 2 bases, with 14 bases separating them. CDR3 in DNA: TGCGCCAGCCAAGCCCGCGGTGACACAGATACGCAGTATTTT. This gives the protein CASQARGDTDTQYF.

The chain combines TRBV12-3 or TRBV12-4 with TRBJ1-4; 9 nucleotides line up with TRBD1. CDR3 length: 13 residues. The V segment lost 6 bases and the J segment 12 bases; nucleotides outside the gene matches: 8. CDR3 nucleotide sequence: TGTGCCAGCAGCTCTACAGGGGGCGGTCAACTGTTTTTT. It is translated as CASSSTGGGQLFF.

This clonotype was seen more than once but under ten times. The V and J genes are TRBV5-1 and TRBJ2-5; 9 bases fit TRBD2. The CDR3 has 15 residues. Germline V gives CDR1 SGHRS, CDR2 YFSETQ. V lost 5 bases and J lost 2; bases outside the gene matches: 7. Here the CDR3 DNA reads TGCGCCAGCAGACAGATAGCGGGGGCTCAAGAGACCCAGTACTTC. Its translation: CASRQIAGAQETQYF.

V is TRBV3-1 and J is TRBJ2-5, with D perhaps matching TRBD2 (7 bases). This CDR3 comprises 18 residues. The V and J ends lost 4 bases and 7 bases respectively, with 28 bases between them. Germline V gene sequence: CDR1 LGHDT, CDR2 YNNKEL (reference sequence). The CDR3 DNA is TGTGCCAGCAGCCCAGAGATGAGGGCGGGGGCCCTCAAGAGGACCCAGTACTTC. Its protein product is CASSPEMRAGALKRTQYF.

This clonotype was seen a handful of times. V gene TRBV14 combines with J gene TRBJ2-5; D remains ambiguous. The V gene lost 2 bases and the J gene lost 1 base, with 14 bases spanning the gap. The CDR3 length is 16 residues. Germline V gives CDR1 SGHDN, CDR2 FVKESK. CDR3 sequence: CASSQWIALGQETQYF. CDR3 bases: TGTGCCAGCAGCCAATGGATCGCTCTGGGCCAAGAGACCCAGTACTTC.

The J gene is TRBJ1-4, the V gene TRBV11-2; no clear D gene. Germline values: CDR1 SGHAT, CDR2 FQNNGV. The CDR3 is 13 amino acids. This CDR3 is CAVRAATNEKLFF. CDR3 nucleotides: TGTGCAGTCCGGGCGGCAACTAATGAAAAACTGTTTTTT.

The chain joins TRBV6-1 to TRBJ2-1; TRBD2 might be the D (7 bases). V lost 4 bases to trimming and J lost 0 bases, with 13 bases between them. Germline V gene lookup returns CDR1 MNHNS and CDR2 SASEGT. The CDR3 extends over 16 amino acids. The CDR3 here is CASSGRGASSYNEQFF. CDR3 DNA sequence: TGTGCCAGCAGTGGTCGGGGGGCCAGCTCCTACAATGAGCAGTTCTTC.

The gene calls are TRBV7-2 and TRBJ2-1; D is unclear. Germline V gives CDR1 SGHTA, CDR2 FQGNSA. This CDR3 comprises 13 residues. V was shortened by 1 base and J by 6 bases, with 7 bases between the two germline ends. The DNA for the CDR3 is TGTGCCAGCAGCTTAGTATTTCTCAATGAGCAGTTCTTC. The encoded protein is CASSLVFLNEQFF. Drawing the rest from reference TRBV7-2 and TRBJ2-1, the complete variable domain is GAGVSQSPSNKVTEKGKDVELRCDPISGHTALYWYRQSLGQGLEFLIYFQGNSAPDKSGLPSDRFSAERTGGSVSTLTIQRTQQEDSAVYLCASSLVFLNEQFFGPGTRLTVL.

The genes are TRBV20-1 and TRBJ2-1, with 9 bases lining up with TRBD2. The germline CDR1 and CDR2 sequences are DFQATT and SNEGSKA (reference sequence). The CDR3 is made up of 17 amino acids. With V trimmed by 3 bases and J by 4 bases, 13 bases remained unmatched. Here the CDR3 DNA reads TGCAGTGCTAGTCCCTCCCTAGCGGGGCAGGTTTACAATGAGCAGTTCTTC. Its protein is CSASPSLAGQVYNEQFF.

This clonotype was seen a few times. The chain joins TRBV7-2 to TRBJ1-3; unclear D gene. CDR1 is SGHTA, CDR2 FQGNSA, per germline. CDR3 length: 16 amino acids. Trimming shortened V by 0 bases and J by 2 bases, and 11 bases separated the two germline ends. CDR3 nucleotides: TGTGCCAGCAGCTTAGCAGGGAGCCCAACTGGAAACACCATATATTTT. Protein: CASSLAGSPTGNTIYF.

The gene calls are TRBV12-3 or TRBV12-4 and TRBJ2-3; the D gene is possibly TRBD2 (6 bases). V lost 5 bases and J 11 bases, leaving 29 bases between the germline ends. The CDR3 is 17 residues long. Written as DNA, the CDR3 is TGTGCCAGCAGTCCCGGCCCGGCTAGCGTGGGTGGAGATGTGCAGTATTTT. Translation gives CASSPGPASVGGDVQYF.

The table lists this clonotype with a few counts. The chain is built from TRBV20-1 and TRBJ1-3, with a tentative D call TRBD1 (6 bases). The germline CDR1 and CDR2 sequences are DFQATT and SNEGSKA (reference sequence). This CDR3 comprises 16 residues. V lost 2 bases, J lost 2 bases, and 16 bases lay in between. The CDR3 loop is CSARPFGRGTGNTIYF. The CDR3, as DNA: TGCAGTGCTAGACCCTTCGGCAGGGGAACTGGAAACACCATATATTTT.

This clonotype was seen a handful of times. This sequence joins TRBV10-2 and TRBJ2-1, with TRBD2 matching over 7 bases. CDR1 and CDR2 from the germline V gene are WSHSY and SAAADI. Trimming removed 5 bases from V and 3 bases from J; junction bases left unmatched: 4. The CDR3 is made up of 14 amino acids. The CDR3 DNA reads as TGCGCCAGCAGTCCGAGCGGGATCTACAATGAGCAGTTCTTC. Its translation: CASSPSGIYNEQFF.

This sequence joins TRBV5-1 and TRBJ1-1; D is unresolved. Germline assignment: CDR1 SGHRS and CDR2 YFSETQ. This CDR3 is 14 amino acids long. V gave up 1 base and J gave up 4 bases, with 11 bases separating them. The chain's CDR3 is CASSLTGPSTEAFF. The CDR3 nucleotides read TGCGCCAGCAGCTTGACGGGCCCCTCCACTGAAGCTTTCTTT.

This clonotype has only a few counts. V gene TRBV25-1 combines with J gene TRBJ1-2, with unresolved D. Looked up from germline, CDR1 is MGHDK and CDR2 is SYGVNS. Trimming shortened V by 3 bases and J by 4 bases, and 15 bases separated the two germline ends. CDR3 size: 15 residues. The CDR3 bases are TGTGCCAGCAGTGACCAGTTAGAAACCCTCTATGGCTACACCTTC. Amino acid sequence: CASSDQLETLYGYTF.

The V gene is TRBV4-1, the J gene TRBJ1-1; D gene unclear. Trimming took off 2 bases at V and 0 bases at J, with 7 bases between the two ends. There are 14 residues in the CDR3. CDR1 and CDR2 from the germline V gene are MGHRA and YSYEKL. CDR3: CASSQHGLNTEAFF. CDR3 coding DNA: TGCGCCAGCAGCCAACACGGATTGAACACTGAAGCTTTCTTT.

The V gene is TRBV5-1, the J gene TRBJ1-1, with 12 bases fitting TRBD1. The junction had 7 bases not matched to a gene; V was cut back by 4 bases and J by 0 bases. This CDR3 is 17 amino acids long. Per germline, CDR1 SGHRS and CDR2 YFSETQ. The CDR3 sequence is CASSVRDRGHMNTEAFF. CDR3 DNA sequence: TGCGCCAGCAGCGTCCGGGACAGGGGGCACATGAACACTGAAGCTTTCTTT.

The V gene is TRBV29-1, the J gene TRBJ1-5, with D uncertain. V was clipped by 5 bases and J by 0 bases, with 11 bases between them. Germline CDR1 and CDR2: SQVTM and ANQGSEA. The CDR3 runs 14 residues. The chain's CDR3 is CSVQRVNSNQPQHF. The CDR3 nucleotides read TGCAGCGTTCAGAGGGTCAATAGCAATCAGCCCCAGCATTTT.

The chain combines TRBV28 with TRBJ1-4; D is uncertain. The CDR3 totals 13 residues. CDR1 is MDHEN and CDR2 is SYDVKM in the germline V gene. Trimming removed 6 bases from V and 8 bases from J, with 13 bases in between. DNA for the CDR3: TGTGCCAGCAGCTCGGGATTAACGGAAAAACTGTTTTTT. Its protein product is CASSSGLTEKLFF.

The V gene is TRBV29-1, the J gene TRBJ1-2; no reliable D call. V was cut by 4 bases and J by 4 bases, with 7 bases left in between. The CDR3 spans 11 residues. Germline lookup yields CDR1 SQVTM and CDR2 ANQGSEA. For the CDR3, the DNA is TGCAGCGTTGCTCAGCCCTATGGCTACACCTTC. It encodes CSVAQPYGYTF.

The V call is TRBV7-9, the J call TRBJ1-4; D gene unclear. Germline assignment: CDR1 SEHNR and CDR2 FQNEAQ (reference sequence). Trimming cost V 5 bases and J 4 bases, with 14 bases left between them. The CDR3 covers 15 residues. The CDR3 loop reads CASSPTGSSNEKLFF. The CDR3 region has the DNA TGTGCCAGCAGCCCCACGGGCTCTAGTAATGAAAAACTGTTTTTT.

This clonotype was recorded a few times. This chain links TRBV18 with TRBJ1-1; TRBD1 matches 10 bases. J lost 5 bases, V lost 4 bases, and 10 bases had no gene match. The CDR3 is 16 amino acids. Germline values: CDR1 KGHSH, CDR2 LQKENI. CDR3 in DNA: TGTGCCAGCTCACTTTCGACAGGGGGCTTTGGTACTGAAGCTTTCTTT. This translates into CASSLSTGGFGTEAFF.

The chain uses TRBV2 and TRBJ2-1; 14 bases are a match to TRBD2. Trimming at V came to 1 base and at J to 6 bases, leaving 5 bases not matched to a gene. Germline V gives CDR1 SNHLY, CDR2 FYNNEI. The CDR3 has 17 amino acids. The CDR3 spells CASSEGTSGGPANEQFF. CDR3 DNA sequence: TGTGCCAGCAGTGAAGGGACTAGCGGGGGGCCGGCCAATGAGCAGTTCTTC. Using reference TRBV2 and TRBJ2-1 for the parts outside the CDR3, the full variable domain is EPEVTQTPSHQVTQMGQEVILRCVPISNHLYFYWYRQILGQKVEFLVSFYNNEISEKSEIFDDQFSVERPDGSNFTLKIRSTKLEDSAMYFCASSEGTSGGPANEQFFGPGTRLTVL.

The rearrangement links TRBV29-1 to TRBJ2-7, with D perhaps TRBD1 or TRBD2 (5 bases each). Trimming pared 6 bases from V and 5 bases from J, leaving 20 bases between. The germline V gene has CDR1 SQVTM and CDR2 ANQGSEA. There are 14 residues in the CDR3. The CDR3 DNA reads TGCAGCGTATCATACAGGCATCTCGGGGACGAGCAGTACTTC. Its protein product is CSVSYRHLGDEQYF.

This clonotype has more than one count but fewer than ten. The J gene is TRBJ2-5, the V gene TRBV6-1; D gene ambiguous. The DNA end lines up better with TRBJ2-7; the J call may be wrong. Germline-derived CDR1 and CDR2 are MNHNS and SASEGT. This CDR3 has 13 residues. DNA of the CDR3: TGTGCCAGCAACTTGTCAGAACTCTACGAGCAGTACTTC. Amino acid sequence: CASNLSELYEQYF.

The chain is built from TRBV30 and TRBJ1-2; D gene uncertain. Germline assignment: CDR1 GTSNPN and CDR2 SVGIG (reference sequence). The CDR3 is 11 residues long. V was trimmed by 2 bases and J by 6 bases, leaving 7 bases between them. The CDR3 protein is CAWSHRNGYTF. Written as DNA, the CDR3 is TGTGCCTGGAGTCACCGCAATGGCTACACCTTC.

The genes are TRBV24-1 and TRBJ2-5; 8 bases line up with TRBD2. The CDR3 is 14 amino acids. Germline V gene data show CDR1 as KGHDR and CDR2 as SFDVKD. Trimming took 2 bases from V and 5 from J; bases not matched to a gene: 3. The CDR3 is CATSDSRLAETQYF. As DNA, the CDR3 is TGTGCCACCAGTGATTCCAGACTAGCGGAGACCCAGTACTTC.

V and J are TRBV7-8 and TRBJ2-1; a possible D gene is TRBD2 (6 bases). CDR3 size: 14 residues. Trimming shortened V by 1 base and J by 5 bases, and 9 bases separated the two germline ends. In germline, CDR1 is SGHVS, CDR2 FQNEAQ. CDR3 amino acids: CASSLGGVHNEQFF. The CDR3 DNA follows: TGTGCCAGCAGCTTAGGGGGGGTCCACAATGAGCAGTTCTTC.